Below, 32 T cell receptor beta chains from the same sample are listed, as sequenced in a study of OX40 agonist ivuxolimab in advanced cancers. The library was generated by the immunoSEQ multiplex PCR assay. TCRdb carries this immuneACCESS record with in-frame sequences only. Its versions omit some clonotypes, under half of them owing to an unresolved V gene in the studies checked, with the rest unexplained. This sample holds 30,000 to 40,000 clones; approximately 89% were observed only once. The ten most abundant clones make up 20% to 30% of the sample. This specimen was CD4+ or CD8+ T cells sorted from blood, taken in a trial of the OX40 agonist ivuxolimab. These receptors all stem from an adult with an advanced solid tumor such as melanoma, head and neck, liver or kidney cancer.

The chain has TRBV6-1 and TRBJ2-7; D remains ambiguous. Germline V gene data show CDR1 as MNHNS and CDR2 as SASEGT. The V gene lost 5 bases and the J gene lost 5 bases, with 19 bases spanning the gap. CDR3 length: 15 amino acids. For the CDR3, the DNA is TGTGCCAGCAGTACGGACGGGTCCCTTATGGACGAGCAGTACTTC. It yields the protein CASSTDGSLMDEQYF.

The chain carries TRBV28 and TRBJ1-6, with a tentative D call TRBD1 (5 bases). The CDR3 covers 16 residues. Germline V gene lookup returns CDR1 MDHEN and CDR2 SYDVKM. Trimming removed 3 bases from V and 4 bases from J, with 13 bases in between. The CDR3 DNA follows: TGTGCCAGCAGTTTCTCAGGGTATGGATATAATTCACCCCTCCACTTT. It is translated as CASSFSGYGYNSPLHF.

The V and J genes are TRBV28 and TRBJ1-2, with 7 bases aligning to TRBD1. V was pared by 4 bases and J by 8 bases, with 1 base of the junction left unmatched. The CDR3 has 11 amino acids. Germline CDR1 and CDR2: MDHEN and SYDVKM. CDR3 residues: CASSSGGGYTF. The DNA for the CDR3 is TGTGCCAGCAGTTCAGGGGGAGGCTACACCTTC.

Only one count was recorded for this clone. This rearrangement joins TRBV2 to TRBJ2-1; 13 nucleotides align to TRBD2. This CDR3 is built from 16 residues. Germline V gene sequence: CDR1 SNHLY, CDR2 FYNNEI. Trimming took 5 bases from V and 2 from J; bases not matched to a gene: 3. The CDR3 region is CASSWGTSGAYNEQFF. In DNA form, the CDR3 reads TGTGCCAGCAGTTGGGGGACTAGCGGGGCCTACAATGAGCAGTTCTTC.

J is TRBJ2-7 and V is TRBV6-5; D is undetermined. Germline V gene lookup returns CDR1 MNHEY and CDR2 SVGAGI. Trimming cost V 1 base and J 2 bases, with 3 bases left between them. The CDR3 is made up of 12 amino acids. The CDR3: CASSYFAYEQYF. CDR3 in DNA: TGTGCCAGCAGTTACTTTGCCTACGAGCAGTACTTC.

The chain uses TRBV18 and TRBJ1-5; 11 nucleotides align to TRBD1. The germline V gene encodes CDR1 KGHSH and CDR2 LQKENI. This CDR3 is built from 17 residues. V was pared by 8 bases and J by 2 bases, with 11 bases of the junction left unmatched. The CDR3 loop is CASTTGTGGGGNQPQHF. The CDR3 nucleotides are TGTGCCAGCACTACCGGGACAGGGGGTGGAGGCAATCAGCCCCAGCATTTT.

The V and J genes are TRBV11-1 and TRBJ2-1; perhaps TRBD2 as D (5 bases). The CDR3 runs to 14 residues. The germline V gene has CDR1 SGHAT and CDR2 FQDESV (reference sequence). V lost 5 bases to trimming and J lost 12 bases, with 20 bases between them. CDR3 nucleotides: TGTGCCAGCAGCCTTGGCGGGCGTCTCGGGCGGCAGTTCTTC. Translating gives CASSLGGRLGRQFF.

The rearrangement uses TRBV10-3 and TRBJ1-1; D remains unclear. Germline CDR1 reads ENHRY; CDR2 reads SYGVKD. This CDR3 spans 14 amino acids. V lost 6 bases to trimming and J lost 1 base, with 12 bases between them. The CDR3 here is CAIRNPGENTEAFF. The CDR3 nucleotides are TGTGCCATCAGAAACCCTGGGGAGAACACTGAAGCTTTCTTT.

This chain connects TRBV28 to TRBJ1-1; D perhaps matches TRBD1 (6 bases). Germline CDR1 MDHEN, CDR2 SYDVKM. CDR3 length: 14 amino acids. The V end was cut by 4 bases, the J end by 5 bases, with 14 bases between. Here the CDR3 DNA reads TGTGCCAGCAGTTCACAGGGTCTGGGGACTGAAGCTTTCTTT. This encodes CASSSQGLGTEAFF.

This clone has just a few counts. The chain recombines TRBV4-2 with TRBJ2-3, with 8 bases aligning to TRBD1. Trimming at V came to 4 bases and at J to 2 bases, leaving 8 bases not matched to a gene. This CDR3 is built from 16 residues. Germline assignment: CDR1 LGHNA and CDR2 YNFKEQ. The CDR3 is CASSLRGGQVTDTQYF. CDR3 nucleotides: TGTGCCAGCAGCCTTCGAGGGGGACAGGTCACAGATACGCAGTATTTT.

The V gene is TRBV6-5, the J gene TRBJ1-2; the D gene is possibly TRBD1 (5 bases). Per germline, CDR1 MNHEY and CDR2 SVGAGI. The CDR3 consists of 15 residues. Trimming left V 2 bases short and J 0 bases short, with 10 bases between. The CDR3 spells CASSYTGTANYGYTF. CDR3 nucleotide sequence: TGTGCCAGCAGTTACACGGGGACGGCTAACTATGGCTACACCTTC.

This chain connects TRBV5-5 to TRBJ2-3; D is undetermined. The CDR3 covers 15 residues. Trimming left V 5 bases short and J 0 bases short, with 13 bases between. Germline-derived CDR1 and CDR2 are SGHKS and YYEKEE (reference sequence). CDR3 residues: CASRRLERSTDTQYF. The DNA of the CDR3 is TGTGCCAGCAGGCGTCTCGAGAGAAGCACAGATACGCAGTATTTT.

This chain connects TRBV7-9 to TRBJ1-1; D gene unclear. V lost 3 bases, J lost 5 bases, and 10 bases lay in between. This CDR3 is built from 13 residues. Germline V gene data show CDR1 as SEHNR and CDR2 as FQNEAQ (reference sequence). The CDR3 nucleotides are TGTGCCAGCAGCTTCGGCAGCGCGACTGAAGCTTTCTTT. As protein: CASSFGSATEAFF. Supplemented by reference TRBV7-9 and TRBJ1-1, the full variable domain reads DTGVSQNPRHKITKRGQNVTFRCDPISEHNRLYWYRQTLGQGPEFLTYFQNEAQLEKSRLLSDRFSAERPKGSFSTLEIQRTEQGDSAMYLCASSFGSATEAFFGQGTRLTVV.

This chain links TRBV30 with TRBJ2-5; 7 nucleotides align to TRBD1. Per the germline V gene, CDR1 is GTSNPN and CDR2 is SVGIG (reference sequence). The V gene end was trimmed by 5 bases and the J gene end by 2 bases; junction bases not matched to a gene: 8. CDR3 length: 14 residues. The CDR3 sequence: CAWGGQTFQETQYF. CDR3 sequence (DNA): TGTGCCTGGGGGGGACAGACCTTTCAAGAGACCCAGTACTTC.

This CDR3 is CASSALSGRVLSDEQFF. CDR3 in DNA: TGTGCCAGCAGCGCCCTTAGCGGGAGAGTTTTGTCCGATGAGCAGTTCTTC. The chain has TRBV5-6 and TRBJ2-1; 9 nucleotides line up with TRBD2. This CDR3 spans 17 amino acids. CDR1 and CDR2 (germline): SGHDT, YYEEEE. V lost 4 bases, J lost 8 bases, and 16 bases stayed unmatched.

This chain uses TRBV27 with TRBJ2-2; maybe TRBD1 (5 bases). The germline V gene has CDR1 MNHEY and CDR2 SMNVEV (reference sequence). This CDR3 spans 15 amino acids. V was trimmed by 2 bases and J by 1 base, leaving 8 bases between them. The DNA for the CDR3 is TGTGCCAGCAGTTTACAAACAGGGAACACCGGGGAGCTGTTTTTT. Its protein is CASSLQTGNTGELFF.

The V call is TRBV25-1, the J call TRBJ1-5; D remains unclear. With 4 bases removed from V and 9 bases from J, the gap between germline ends came to 10 bases. CDR3 size: 12 residues. CDR1 and CDR2 from the germline V gene are MGHDK and SYGVNS. In DNA form, the CDR3 reads TGTGCCAGCAGTGTTGGACGCGGGCCCCAGCATTTT. This codes for CASSVGRGPQHF.

The chain is built from TRBV6-1 and TRBJ1-4, with D maybe TRBD1 (5 bases). V was shortened by 6 bases and J by 6 bases, with 11 bases between the two germline ends. Germline CDR1 is MNHNS and CDR2 is SASEGT. The CDR3 extends over 13 amino acids. The CDR3 nucleotides are TGTGCCAGCAGATTTGGGGGGGATGAAAAACTGTTTTTT. It encodes CASRFGGDEKLFF.

The CDR3 loop reads CASSLPIVQGGYGYTF. CDR3 sequence (DNA): TGTGCCAGCAGTTTACCAATTGTACAGGGTGGCTATGGCTACACCTTC. The rearrangement uses TRBV28 and TRBJ1-2, with D possibly TRBD1 on 6 matching bases. V shed 2 bases and J shed 4 bases, with 17 bases lying between them. CDR1 MDHEN and CDR2 SYDVKM come from the germline V gene. The CDR3 has 16 amino acids.

The chain joins TRBV28 to TRBJ2-1; TRBD1 aligns across 7 bases. The CDR3 is 18 amino acids. Trimming at V came to 4 bases and at J to 0 bases, leaving 12 bases not matched to a gene. CDR1 is MDHEN and CDR2 is SYDVKM in the germline V gene. This CDR3 reads CASSSHKDRPVSYNEQFF. The CDR3 nucleotides read TGTGCCAGCAGTTCGCACAAGGACAGGCCCGTCTCCTACAATGAGCAGTTCTTC.

This clone was observed a single time. This sequence joins TRBV10-3 and TRBJ1-2, with D hard to call. The length of the CDR3 is 13 residues. Germline CDR1 and CDR2: ENHRY and SYGVKD. Trimming shortened V by 2 bases and J by 5 bases, and 9 bases separated the two germline ends. CDR3 protein: CAISERQNYGYTF. The CDR3 nucleotides are TGTGCCATCAGTGAGAGGCAGAATTATGGCTACACCTTC.

The V call is TRBV2, the J call TRBJ2-3; D not certain. Trimming removed 1 base at V and 0 bases at J, with 5 bases between. The germline gives CDR1 SNHLY, CDR2 FYNNEI. CDR3 length: 14 residues. Here the CDR3 DNA reads TGTGCCAGCAGTGAAGGGCGGAGCACAGATACGCAGTATTTT. Protein product: CASSEGRSTDTQYF.

The CDR3 sequence: CASSLSHGASDEQFF. Written as DNA, the CDR3 is TGTGCCAGCAGCTTATCACACGGGGCCAGTGATGAGCAGTTCTTC. The chain employs TRBV9 and TRBJ2-1, with D perhaps being TRBD1 or TRBD2 (5 bases each). This CDR3 contains 15 residues. Germline lookup yields CDR1 SGDLS and CDR2 YYNGEE. V shed 4 bases and J shed 8 bases, with 19 bases lying between them.

This chain's CDR3 is CASSPSRGTDTEAFF. The CDR3, as DNA: TGTGCCAGCAGTCCCTCTAGGGGTACAGACACTGAAGCTTTCTTT. The gene calls are TRBV28 and TRBJ1-1, with a possible D match to TRBD1 (5 bases). The CDR3 covers 15 residues. Trimming cost V 5 bases and J 3 bases, with 16 bases left between them. In germline, CDR1 is MDHEN, CDR2 SYDVKM.

The chain combines TRBV5-6 with TRBJ1-4; TRBD1 matches at 8 bases. With 5 bases clipped from V and 7 bases from J, the junction kept 7 bases outside the gene matches. Looked up from germline, CDR1 is SGHDT and CDR2 is YYEEEE. This CDR3 has 14 residues. In DNA, the CDR3 is TGTGCCAGCAGATCCACAGGGGGAGGTGAAAAACTGTTTTTT. Encoded protein: CASRSTGGGEKLFF.

The V gene is TRBV19, the J gene TRBJ2-5, with D unclear. Trimming removed 1 base from V and 5 bases from J, with 11 bases in between. CDR1 and CDR2 from the germline V gene are LNHDA and SQIVND (reference sequence). The CDR3 runs to 14 residues. CDR3 protein: CASSIGQRRETQYF. The CDR3 nucleotides read TGTGCCAGTAGTATAGGTCAACGCCGGGAGACCCAGTACTTC.

The rearrangement uses TRBV2 and TRBJ1-1, with D perhaps matching TRBD1 (6 bases). Germline assignment: CDR1 SNHLY and CDR2 FYNNEI. This CDR3 contains 13 residues. Trimming shortened V by 5 bases and J by 5 bases, and 12 bases separated the two germline ends. The CDR3 DNA reads as TGTGCCAGCAGTCAGGGGTCCTTAACTGAAGCTTTCTTT. The encoded protein is CASSQGSLTEAFF. The variable domain in full, with the rest retrieved from reference TRBV2 and TRBJ1-1, is EPEVTQTPSHQVTQMGQEVILRCVPISNHLYFYWYRQILGQKVEFLVSFYNNEISEKSEIFDDQFSVERPDGSNFTLKIRSTKLEDSAMYFCASSQGSLTEAFFGQGTRLTVV.

The chain combines TRBV10-2 with TRBJ2-7, with TRBD2 matching 9 bases. This CDR3 comprises 15 residues. The ends lost 6 bases at V and 0 bases at J; junction bases unmatched: 6. CDR1 WSHSY and CDR2 SAAADI come from the germline V gene. For the CDR3, the DNA is TGCGCCAGCAGCAATACTAGCGGGTTCTCCTACGAGCAGTACTTC. Its translation: CASSNTSGFSYEQYF.

The CDR3 region is CASSRTSAYEQYF. CDR3 in DNA: TGTGCCAGCAGCCGGACTAGCGCCTACGAGCAGTACTTC. The chain has TRBV6-5 and TRBJ2-7; 9 nucleotides line up with TRBD2. V lost 6 bases, J lost 2 bases, and 2 bases stayed unmatched. The CDR3 sequence is 13 residues long. The germline CDR1 and CDR2 sequences are MNHEY and SVGAGI.

CDR3 in amino acids: CASRRDRGSYNEQFF. The CDR3 DNA reads as TGTGCCAGCAGAAGGGACAGGGGCTCCTACAATGAGCAGTTCTTC. The chain couples TRBV28 to TRBJ2-1; 10 bases are shared with TRBD1. This CDR3 region has 15 residues. Germline V gives CDR1 MDHEN, CDR2 SYDVKM. With 6 bases clipped from V and 0 bases from J, the junction kept 2 bases outside the gene matches.

The chain joins TRBV2 to TRBJ2-1; weak D call: TRBD2 (6 bases). The V and J ends lost 8 bases and 5 bases respectively, with 13 bases between them. The germline CDR1 and CDR2 sequences are SNHLY and FYNNEI. CDR3 size: 13 residues. The CDR3 reads CASQPSENNEQFF. CDR3 nucleotide sequence: TGTGCCAGCCAGCCTAGCGAAAACAATGAGCAGTTCTTC.

This clone was seen only a few times. This chain connects TRBV6-6 to TRBJ2-1, with 7 bases aligning to TRBD2. The CDR3 loop spans 13 amino acids. Per germline, CDR1 MNHNY and CDR2 SVGAGI (reference sequence). The V and J ends lost 6 bases and 2 bases, in that order; junction bases with no gene match: 1. The CDR3 protein is CASSGLAYNEQFF. CDR3 DNA: TGTGCCAGCAGCGGACTAGCCTACAATGAGCAGTTCTTC.